A selection of T cell receptor beta chains follows, all from one sample in a study of untreated major depressive disorder. TCRdb's table, derived via immunoSEQ multiplex PCR, lists solely in-frame clones and lacks some. The sample contains 20,000 to 25,000 clones, about 90% of which appear only once. Sequencing was performed on CD4+ T cells from PBMCs. The receptor set was obtained from a woman under 40 in good health. Each CDR3 is given with its conserved first and last residue. The order of the fields is V gene, clone size, J gene, D gene, CDR3 DNA, CDR3 protein. A D gene is named only where the DNA matches it firmly. Rows give clone size only sometimes, using once, few, many, or a class for an expanded clone.

V: TRBV30; size: -; J: TRBJ2-7; D: -; DNA: TGTGCCTGGACTGGGTGGGCGGGTGCCTACGAGCAGTACTTC; CDR3: CAWTGWAGAYEQYF
V: TRBV28; size: -; J: TRBJ1-1; D: TRBD1; DNA: TGTGCCAGCAGCCTAGGGACAGGGGACAGTGAAGCTTTCTTT; CDR3: CASSLGTGDSEAFF
V: TRBV5-5; size: -; J: TRBJ2-2; D: -; DNA: TGTGCCAGCAGCTCACACCTACGACAGGACACCGGGGAGCTGTTTTTT; CDR3: CASSSHLRQDTGELFF
V: TRBV6-5; size: -; J: TRBJ1-1; D: -; DNA: TGTGCCAGCAGTTACTGGTCGAACACTGAAGCTTTCTTT; CDR3: CASSYWSNTEAFF
V: TRBV4-2; size: -; J: TRBJ1-1; D: -; DNA: TGTGCCAGCAGCCAAGCAGCGCAGGGACTTTTGCCGAACACTGAAGCTTTCTTT; CDR3: CASSQAAQGLLPNTEAFF
V: TRBV6-5; size: -; J: TRBJ1-2; D: -; DNA: TGTGCCAGCAGTCAGGGACAACCCCTGGGAGGCTACACCTTC; CDR3: CASSQGQPLGGYTF
V: TRBV15; size: -; J: TRBJ2-1; D: TRBD1; DNA: TGTGCCACCAGCAAGCCAGGGGGCAGGAATGAGCAGTTCTTC; CDR3: CATSKPGGRNEQFF
V: TRBV7-2; size: -; J: TRBJ2-7; D: TRBD2; DNA: TGTGCCAGCAGCCCTAGCGGGGGGAGCTCCTACGAGCAGTACTTC; CDR3: CASSPSGGSSYEQYF
V: TRBV18; size: -; J: TRBJ2-1; D: -; DNA: TGTGCCAGCTCACCACCGGGGCCCAGGGGGGATGAGCAGTTCTTC; CDR3: CASSPPGPRGDEQFF
V: TRBV5-4; size: few; J: TRBJ1-6; D: -; DNA: TGTGCCAGCAGCTTGGACATCTCACCCCTCCACTTT; CDR3: CASSLDISPLHF
V: TRBV7-2; size: few; J: TRBJ2-2; D: -; DNA: TGTGCCAGCCCGAGGAGCCCGTCGAACACCGGGGAGCTGTTTTTT; CDR3: CASPRSPSNTGELFF
V: TRBV7-2; size: -; J: TRBJ1-2; D: -; DNA: TGTGCCAGCAGCTTAGACAGCCTCTATGGCTACACCTTC; CDR3: CASSLDSLYGYTF
V: TRBV5-4; size: -; J: TRBJ2-5; D: -; DNA: TGTGCCAGCAGCTTTCAGGTGGAAGAGACCCAGTACTTC; CDR3: CASSFQVEETQYF
V: TRBV7-2; size: few; J: TRBJ1-1; D: -; DNA: TGTGCCAGCAGCTTAGGGGCGAACACTGAAGCTTTCTTT; CDR3: CASSLGANTEAFF
V: TRBV11-1; size: once; J: TRBJ2-1; D: TRBD1; DNA: TGTGCCAGCAGCTTAGAACAGGGGGCCTACAATGAGCAGTTCTTC; CDR3: CASSLEQGAYNEQFF
V: TRBV5-6; size: -; J: TRBJ1-2; D: -; DNA: TGTGCCAGCAGTTGGGAGAGAGGGGACGGCTACACCTTC; CDR3: CASSWERGDGYTF
V: TRBV2; size: -; J: TRBJ2-2; D: TRBD1; DNA: TGTGCCAGCAGTGGGGACAGGGGGGGAACCGGGGAGCTGTTTTTT; CDR3: CASSGDRGGTGELFF
V: TRBV4-3; size: once; J: TRBJ2-7; D: -; DNA: TGCGCCAGCAGCCTTCACAGGGGAGGCTACGAGCAGTACTTC; CDR3: CASSLHRGGYEQYF
V: TRBV6-6; size: -; J: TRBJ2-7; D: -; DNA: TGTGCCAGCAGTTACAGGGGGATCGACTCGGAGCAGTACTTC; CDR3: CASSYRGIDSEQYF
V: TRBV2; size: few; J: TRBJ1-5; D: TRBD1; DNA: TGTGCCAGCAGTCGACAGGGAGGGAGCAATCAGCCCCAGCATTTT; CDR3: CASSRQGGSNQPQHF
V: TRBV28; size: -; J: TRBJ1-2; D: TRBD1; DNA: TGTGCCAGCAGTCTAACGACAGGGACCTATGGCTACACCTTC; CDR3: CASSLTTGTYGYTF
V: TRBV6-6; size: -; J: TRBJ1-5; D: TRBD1; DNA: TGTGCCAGCAGTTCTCCGGACAGGGGAAGCAATCAGCCCCAGCATTTT; CDR3: CASSSPDRGSNQPQHF
V: TRBV21-1; size: -; J: TRBJ2-5; D: -; DNA: TGTGCCAGCAGCAAGGGGGCAGGGGATTACCAAGAGACCCAGTACTTC; CDR3: CASSKGAGDYQETQYF
V: TRBV7-9; size: -; J: TRBJ2-2; D: -; DNA: TGTGCCAGCAGCTTAGACGCACCTAACACCGGGGAGCTGTTTTTT; CDR3: CASSLDAPNTGELFF
V: TRBV25-1; size: -; J: TRBJ2-5; D: -; DNA: TGTGCCAGCAGTGAAGAGACCCAGTACTTC; CDR3: CASSEETQYF
V: TRBV19; size: -; J: TRBJ1-5; D: -; DNA: TGTGCCAGTAGTATTAAGGGGAGCAATCAGCCCCAGCATTTT; CDR3: CASSIKGSNQPQHF